The 29 T cell receptor beta chains below were found in one sample sequenced in a study of cytomegalovirus exposure and HLA in healthy donors. Primers included in the PCR were 60 Vbeta and 13 Jbeta primers. Clones were read by immunoSEQ multiplex PCR, and TCRdb kept only the in-frame ones, dropping some. The sample shows approximately 150,000 clones, approximately 76% of them seen only once. The sequencing sample was made of PBMCs. Receptor source: a man between 60 and 75 years old in good health and CMV-seronegative.

This chain uses TRBV28 with TRBJ2-3, with TRBD2 matching 13 bases. In germline, CDR1 is MDHEN, CDR2 SYDVKM. Trimming took 7 bases from V and 3 from J; bases not matched to a gene: 1. The CDR3 spans 14 residues. CDR3 bases: TGTGCCAGCATGACTAGCGGGAGGACAGATACGCAGTATTTT. Its translation is CASMTSGRTDTQYF.

This clone turned up a few times. The genes are TRBV19 and TRBJ2-7; D perhaps matches TRBD2 (6 bases). The V gene's germline CDR1 is LNHDA and CDR2 SQIVND (reference sequence). The CDR3 loop spans 13 amino acids. Trimming pared 5 bases from V and 5 bases from J, leaving 13 bases between. CDR3 DNA: TGTGCCAGTAGTGGCAGCGGGTGGCACGAGCAGTACTTC. It translates to CASSGSGWHEQYF.

This chain uses TRBV10-3 with TRBJ1-2, with D possibly matching TRBD1 (5 bases). Per the germline V gene, CDR1 is ENHRY and CDR2 is SYGVKD. V lost 8 bases and J lost 4, with 11 bases in between. This CDR3 comprises 12 residues. CDR3 sequence reads: CAISETGYGYTF. The CDR3 region has the DNA TGTGCCATCTCAGAAACAGGCTATGGCTACACCTTC.

The CDR3 loop is CASKPGWDSGYTF. As DNA, the CDR3 is TGTGCCAGCAAACCGGGTTGGGACAGTGGCTACACCTTC. This rearrangement joins TRBV28 to TRBJ1-2; 7 nucleotides match TRBD1. The CDR3 totals 13 residues. Germline values: CDR1 MDHEN, CDR2 SYDVKM. The ends lost 7 bases at V and 7 bases at J; junction bases unmatched: 9.

The V and J genes are TRBV7-2 and TRBJ2-1; a possible D gene is TRBD1 (5 bases). CDR1 and CDR2 from the germline V gene are SGHTA and FQGNSA. Trimming took 4 bases from V and 14 from J, leaving 15 bases between them. CDR3 length equals 12 residues. The CDR3 region is CASSSPGFVKFF. As DNA, the CDR3 is TGTGCCAGCAGCTCACCAGGGTTCGTCAAGTTCTTC.

This clone turned up a few times. The chain links TRBV4-1 to TRBJ1-2; 7 positions agree with TRBD1. CDR1 is MGHRA and CDR2 is YSYEKL in the germline V gene. The CDR3 is 16 residues long. With V trimmed by 4 bases and J by 0 bases, 8 bases remained unmatched. This CDR3 reads CASSPITRGSNYGYTF. The CDR3 nucleotides read TGCGCCAGCAGCCCCATTACCAGGGGGTCTAACTATGGCTACACCTTC.

This chain uses TRBV5-8 with TRBJ1-2; D gene unclear. In germline, CDR1 is SGHTS, CDR2 YDEGEE. The CDR3 extends over 13 amino acids. V was shortened by 0 bases and J by 2 bases, with 5 bases between the two germline ends. The CDR3 here is CASSLGQNYGYTF. The DNA for the CDR3 is TGTGCCAGCAGCTTGGGGCAGAACTATGGCTACACCTTC.

The CDR3 bases are TGTGCCAGCAGCTACGGACAGGACCCGGAAAAACTGTTTTTT. It translates to CASSYGQDPEKLFF. The chain employs TRBV7-9 and TRBJ1-4; 7 positions match TRBD1. The CDR3 runs 14 residues. The germline CDR1 and CDR2 sequences are SEHNR and FQNEAQ (reference sequence). V was pared by 4 bases and J by 8 bases, with 7 bases of the junction left unmatched.

The chain uses TRBV5-1 and TRBJ2-2; 11 bases align to TRBD1. The length of the CDR3 is 16 residues. CDR1 SGHRS and CDR2 YFSETQ come from the germline V gene. Trimming removed 3 bases from V and 4 bases from J; junction bases left unmatched: 5. The CDR3 region is CASSWTGGESTGELFF. In nucleotides, the CDR3 is TGCGCCAGCAGCTGGACAGGGGGCGAGAGCACCGGGGAGCTGTTTTTT. Full variable domain (remainder filled in from reference TRBV5-1 and TRBJ2-2): KAGVTQTPRYLIKTRGQQVTLSCSPISGHRSVSWYQQTPGQGLQFLFEYFSETQRNKGNFPGRFSGRQFSNSRSEMNVSTLELGDSALYLCASSWTGGESTGELFFGEGSRLTVL.

This chain uses TRBV10-3 with TRBJ1-2; 9 bases align to TRBD1. J lost 4 bases, V lost 5 bases, and 8 bases had no gene match. The CDR3 runs 15 residues. Germline V gives CDR1 ENHRY, CDR2 SYGVKD. The CDR3 loop is CAISRDRAVGYGYTF. The CDR3 coding sequence is TGTGCCATCAGTAGGGACAGGGCGGTTGGCTATGGCTACACCTTC.

This rearrangement joins TRBV30 to TRBJ1-2, with D possibly matching TRBD1 (6 bases). With 0 bases removed from V and 4 bases from J, the gap between germline ends came to 6 bases. Germline V gene lookup returns CDR1 GTSNPN and CDR2 SVGIG (reference sequence). This CDR3 is 12 amino acids long. CDR3 sequence reads: CAWSVGGYGYTF. CDR3 bases: TGTGCCTGGAGTGTAGGGGGCTATGGCTACACCTTC.

The CDR3 protein is CSVRQGTDTQYF. The CDR3 DNA follows: TGCAGCGTTCGACAGGGTACAGATACGCAGTATTTT. The J gene is TRBJ2-3, the V gene TRBV29-1, with 7 bases identical to TRBD1. Germline-derived CDR1 and CDR2 are SQVTM and ANQGSEA. The J segment lost 3 bases and the V segment lost 5 bases, leaving 2 bases of the junction unmatched. This CDR3 contains 12 residues.

The V gene is TRBV27, the J gene TRBJ2-5, with 11 nucleotides matching TRBD1. The J call may be faulty, since TRBJ2-7 better matches the DNA end. The CDR3 is 15 residues long. Germline CDR1 reads MNHEY; CDR2 reads SMNVEV (reference sequence). The CDR3 here is CASSGTGQGAFEQYF. The CDR3 coding sequence is TGTGCCAGCAGCGGCACCGGACAGGGGGCCTTCGAGCAGTACTTC.

The chain recombines TRBV7-9 with TRBJ1-1, with 7 bases matching TRBD1. The CDR3 consists of 14 residues. In germline, CDR1 is SEHNR, CDR2 FQNEAQ (reference sequence). V shed 7 bases and J 3 bases; nucleotides not matched to a gene: 8. DNA of the CDR3: TGTGCCAGCATCCGCAACCAGGGGGACACTGAAGCTTTCTTT. Residues: CASIRNQGDTEAFF.

The genes are TRBV28 and TRBJ2-4; TRBD1 might be the D (5 bases). Germline CDR1 reads MDHEN; CDR2 reads SYDVKM. The CDR3 covers 14 residues. V lost 5 bases to trimming and J lost 1 base, with 9 bases between them. CDR3 loop: CASSLHRAKNIQYF. The CDR3 DNA sequence: TGTGCCAGCAGTCTCCACAGGGCCAAAAACATTCAGTACTTC.

CDR3 DNA: TGTGCCATCAGTGAAAGCGTAGATACGCAGTATTTT. It translates to CAISESVDTQYF. The chain joins TRBV10-3 to TRBJ2-3; the D is unclear. The germline gives CDR1 ENHRY, CDR2 SYGVKD. The germline V and J ends were trimmed by 3 bases and 5 bases, with 6 bases remaining between them. The CDR3 is made up of 12 amino acids.

J is TRBJ2-3 and V is TRBV11-3; perhaps TRBD1 as D (5 bases). The V end was cut by 4 bases, the J end by 0 bases, with 8 bases between. The germline V gene has CDR1 SGHNT and CDR2 YENEEA. The CDR3 sequence is 14 residues long. This chain's CDR3 is CASSWGRSTDTQYF. As DNA, the CDR3 is TGTGCCAGCAGCTGGGGCAGAAGCACAGATACGCAGTATTTT.

This chain uses TRBV18 with TRBJ2-2; D gene unclear. CDR1 KGHSH and CDR2 LQKENI come from the germline V gene. The CDR3 has 13 amino acids. Deletions cut 4 bases from V and 0 bases from J, with 3 bases between. CDR3 bases: TGTGCCAGCTCACTCACGAACACCGGGGAGCTGTTTTTT. This sequence encodes CASSLTNTGELFF.

The chain couples TRBV5-4 to TRBJ2-3; tentatively, D is TRBD1 (5 bases). Trimming left V 4 bases short and J 2 bases short, with 17 bases between. Germline CDR1 and CDR2: SGHNT and YYREEE (reference sequence). The CDR3 consists of 16 residues. The CDR3 region has the DNA TGTGCCAGCAGCAAAGGTGGTGACAGCTCCACAGATACGCAGTATTTT. Translation gives CASSKGGDSSTDTQYF.

The chain recombines TRBV9 with TRBJ2-3, with 8 bases identical to TRBD2. V shed 4 bases and J 3 bases; nucleotides not matched to a gene: 16. This CDR3 spans 18 amino acids. Germline CDR1 and CDR2: SGDLS and YYNGEE. CDR3 sequence reads: CASSPGDIRGGQTDTQYF. CDR3 nucleotides: TGTGCCAGCAGCCCGGGGGACATACGGGGGGGCCAAACAGATACGCAGTATTTT.

The chain recombines TRBV1 with TRBJ2-3; the D call TRBD2 from the table was never checked on the DNA. TRBV1 is described as a pseudogene. CDR3 length: 15 residues. CDR3 region: CTSSPQREGTDTQYF. CDR3 nucleotides: TGCACCAGCAGCCCTCAGCGGGAGGGAACAGATACGCAGTATTTT.

This chain uses TRBV7-2 with TRBJ2-7; maybe TRBD2 (7 bases). Germline CDR1 and CDR2: SGHTA and FQGNSA. Trimming removed 4 bases at V and 7 bases at J, with 23 bases between. CDR3 length equals 16 residues. The CDR3 DNA reads TGTGCCAGCAGCTCCCAGGGGCGGGAGATTGGATTTGAGCAGTACTTC. It translates to CASSSQGREIGFEQYF. Full variable domain (missing parts from reference TRBV7-2 and TRBJ2-7): GAGVSQSPSNKVTEKGKDVELRCDPISGHTALYWYRQSLGQGLEFLIYFQGNSAPDKSGLPSDRFSAERTGGSVSTLTIQRTQQEDSAVYLCASSSQGREIGFEQYFGPGTRLTVT.

The gene calls are TRBV29-1 and TRBJ2-1; 7 bases align to TRBD2. Germline V gene sequence: CDR1 SQVTM, CDR2 ANQGSEA. The CDR3 covers 12 residues. V was clipped by 7 bases and J by 9 bases; unmatched bases: 9. The DNA of the CDR3 is TGCAGCGCCCGGACTAGAAGAGGTGAGCAGTTCTTC. It yields the protein CSARTRRGEQFF.

The V gene is TRBV7-8, the J gene TRBJ1-4; D is undetermined. The CDR3 consists of 15 residues. The ends were cut back, 1 base at V and 0 bases at J, with 6 bases in the middle. Looked up from germline, CDR1 is SGHVS and CDR2 is FQNEAQ. This CDR3 reads CASSLGATTNEKLFF. The CDR3 DNA reads as TGTGCCAGCAGCTTAGGAGCCACAACTAATGAAAAACTGTTTTTT.

The chain joins TRBV11-2 to TRBJ2-7, with TRBD2 identical over 11 bases. V was pared by 3 bases and J by 3 bases, with 1 base of the junction left unmatched. This CDR3 spans 14 amino acids. Per the germline V gene, CDR1 is SGHAT and CDR2 is FQNNGV. The CDR3 loop is CASSFGLAGYEQYF. DNA of the CDR3: TGTGCCAGCAGCTTCGGACTAGCGGGCTACGAGCAGTACTTC.

The genes are TRBV7-2 and TRBJ1-2; TRBD1 aligns across 8 bases. The CDR3 covers 13 residues. The germline gives CDR1 SGHTA, CDR2 FQGNSA. V shed 6 bases and J 7 bases; nucleotides not matched to a gene: 7. The CDR3 here is CASSTGTGIGYTF. As DNA, the CDR3 is TGTGCCAGCAGTACCGGGACAGGTATTGGCTACACCTTC.

The V call is TRBV5-1, the J call TRBJ1-1, with 7 bases fitting TRBD1. The CDR3 loop spans 14 amino acids. The J segment lost 5 bases and the V segment lost 4 bases, leaving 8 bases of the junction unmatched. CDR1 and CDR2 from the germline V gene are SGHRS and YFSETQ. In nucleotides, the CDR3 is TGCGCCAGCAGCCCCGGACAGGAGGGGACTGAAGCTTTCTTT. Translated: CASSPGQEGTEAFF.

As for this clone: This sample also contains other DNA sequences that code for the same CDR3. V and J are TRBV7-9 and TRBJ2-7; unclear D gene. This CDR3 contains 11 residues. The germline CDR1 and CDR2 sequences are SEHNR and FQNEAQ (reference sequence). V gave up 4 bases and J gave up 2 bases, with 3 bases separating them. The CDR3 DNA follows: TGTGCCAGCAGCTCAACCTACGAGCAGTACTTC. It is translated as CASSSTYEQYF.

This chain links TRBV9 with TRBJ1-2; D is undetermined. The germline gives CDR1 SGDLS, CDR2 YYNGEE. This CDR3 is 13 amino acids long. The V gene lost 0 bases and the J gene lost 2 bases, with 5 bases spanning the gap. The CDR3 DNA sequence: TGTGCCAGCAGCGTAGCACAGAACTATGGCTACACCTTC. Its protein is CASSVAQNYGYTF.